Presented here are 21 T cell receptor beta chains from one specimen sequenced in a study of metastatic and nonmetastatic thyroid tumors. Patients were all untreated before their thyroid surgery. With MiXCR, TCRdb reprocessed the PCR reads. The profile shows 15,000 to 20,000 clones, around 33% of them singletons. The sample taken for sequencing was tumor tissue. These receptors all stem from a male donor with papillary thyroid cancer or a benign thyroid nodule (not recorded which). Some clones in this sample may be carry-over from other donors' samples.

This clone was detected only a few times. DNA of the CDR3: TGTGCCAGCAGAAAGTTGGGCACACCCCCCAATGAGCAGTTCTTC. It specifies CASRKLGTPPNEQFF. The genes are TRBV12-3 or TRBV12-4 and TRBJ2-1; D gene unclear. CDR3 size: 15 residues. Trimming stripped 6 bases from V and 6 bases from J, with 18 bases between.

This clone was seen a single time. V gene TRBV20-1 combines with J gene TRBJ2-1; 8 bases line up with TRBD2. Trimming removed 4 bases from V and 5 bases from J; junction bases left unmatched: 1. The CDR3 contains 12 residues. Germline V gives CDR1 DFQATT, CDR2 SNEGSKA (reference sequence). The CDR3 reads CSAILADNEQFF. The DNA of the CDR3 is TGCAGTGCTATACTAGCGGACAATGAGCAGTTCTTC.

This clone was recorded once. The chain has TRBV11-2 and TRBJ2-6; either TRBD1 or TRBD2 may fit D (6 bases each). Germline V gene lookup returns CDR1 SGHAT and CDR2 FQNNGV. This CDR3 has 16 amino acids. Trimming removed 1 base from V and 2 bases from J, with 9 bases in between. DNA for the CDR3: TGTGCCAGCAGCTTAGTCGGGGGCACTGGGGCCAACGTCCTGACTTTC. Translated, it gives CASSLVGGTGANVLTF.

This clone was counted at least ten times. The chain links TRBV5-4 to TRBJ2-1, with 10 bases fitting TRBD2. The CDR3 loop spans 16 amino acids. With 3 bases clipped from V and 2 bases from J, the junction kept 5 bases outside the gene matches. Germline-derived CDR1 and CDR2 are SGHNT and YYREEE (reference sequence). CDR3: CASSSLLAGAYNEQFF. The CDR3 bases are TGTGCCAGCAGCTCCCTCCTAGCGGGGGCCTACAATGAGCAGTTCTTC.

This clone has ten or more counts. As DNA, the CDR3 is TGTGCCAGCAGCCCAAAGTTGGGACAAGGGGACAACAATGAGCAGTTCTTC. It is translated as CASSPKLGQGDNNEQFF. The rearrangement links TRBV2 to TRBJ2-1, with D perhaps TRBD1 (6 bases). V lost 6 bases to trimming and J lost 5 bases, with 23 bases between them. This CDR3 comprises 17 residues. The germline V gene has CDR1 SNHLY and CDR2 FYNNEI.

A remark on this clone: A read error may account for a junction end that differs from germline. The chain combines TRBV5-1 with TRBJ1-1; D call uncertain. CDR3 size: 14 residues. CDR1 is SGHRS, CDR2 YFSETQ, per germline. The CDR3 sequence: CASSLDMTNPEAFF. CDR3 DNA: TGCGCCAGCAGCTTGGACATGACGAACCCTGAAGCTTTCTTT.

This clone was counted many times. This sequence joins TRBV5-4 and TRBJ2-3, with 9 bases that match TRBD1. CDR3 size: 15 residues. Germline assignment: CDR1 SGHNT and CDR2 YYREEE (reference sequence). V trimming: 4 bases; J trimming: 6 bases; junction bases outside the gene matches: 9. CDR3 amino acids: CASSRTGAALDTQYF. In DNA, the CDR3 is TGTGCCAGCAGCCGGACAGGGGCGGCCTTGGATACGCAGTATTTT.

By share, this clone ranks as medium-sized. In DNA form, the CDR3 reads TGTGCCAGTAACGACGGTCCTAACTATGGCTACACCTTC. It specifies CASNDGPNYGYTF. The V call is TRBV19, the J call TRBJ1-2, with unresolved D. From germline, CDR1 is LNHDA and CDR2 SQIVND (reference sequence). CDR3 size: 13 residues. Trimming took 7 bases from V and 0 from J, leaving 9 bases between them.

The gene calls are TRBV5-1 and TRBJ2-1; D unresolved. The germline V gene encodes CDR1 SGHRS and CDR2 YFSETQ. V lost 4 bases and J lost 3, with 14 bases in between. The CDR3 totals 15 residues. The CDR3 DNA reads as TGCGCCAGCAGCGCCTCTAGTGATATCTACAATGAGCAGTTCTTC. Its translation is CASSASSDIYNEQFF.

This clone is judged medium-sized (0.01 to 0.1%). The chain links TRBV6-1 to TRBJ2-1, with TRBD2 identical over 9 bases. Germline V gene sequence: CDR1 MNHNS, CDR2 SASEGT. V shed 2 bases, J shed 1 base, and the junction held 0 bases outside the gene matches. This CDR3 is built from 15 residues. The CDR3 region is CASSELAGSYNEQFF. As DNA, the CDR3 is TGTGCCAGCAGTGAACTAGCGGGATCCTACAATGAGCAGTTCTTC.

The table lists this clone with many counts. The V call is TRBV11-2, the J call TRBJ1-3; tentatively, D is TRBD1 (6 bases). V lost 4 bases and J 0 bases, leaving 13 bases between the germline ends. Germline V lookup: CDR1 SGHAT, CDR2 FQNNGV. CDR3 length equals 16 residues. CDR3 DNA: TGTGCCAGCAGCTCTGGGACATTCGTCTCTGGAAACACCATATATTTT. It translates to CASSSGTFVSGNTIYF.

This chain links TRBV7-6 with TRBJ1-4; D is unresolved. The germline V gene has CDR1 SGHVS and CDR2 FNYEAQ. V dropped 1 base and J dropped 8 bases, with 8 bases sitting between them. This CDR3 contains 13 residues. The CDR3 reads CASSLGQPEKLFF. Here the CDR3 DNA reads TGTGCCAGCAGCTTAGGTCAGCCCGAAAAACTGTTTTTT.

A single count supports this clone. V is TRBV11-2 and J is TRBJ1-3; D call uncertain. The CDR3 covers 13 residues. The V gene's germline CDR1 is SGHAT and CDR2 FQNNGV. V lost 3 bases and J lost 0, with 3 bases in between. The CDR3 loop reads CASSFLSGNTIYF. In DNA, the CDR3 is TGTGCCAGCAGCTTTCTCTCTGGAAACACCATATATTTT. Full variable domain (remainder filled in from reference TRBV11-2 and TRBJ1-3): EAGVAQSPRYKIIEKRQSVAFWCNPISGHATLYWYQQILGQGPKLLIQFQNNGVVDDSQLPKDRFSAERLKGVDSTLKIQPAKLEDSAVYLCASSFLSGNTIYFGEGSWLTVV.

This clone rates as medium-sized. The rearrangement joins TRBV2 to TRBJ1-5; tentatively, D is TRBD1 (5 bases). This CDR3 spans 15 amino acids. Looked up from germline, CDR1 is SNHLY and CDR2 is FYNNEI. With 6 bases removed from V and 5 bases from J, the gap between germline ends came to 17 bases. This CDR3 is CASRWGGVGDQPQHF. Written as DNA, the CDR3 is TGTGCCAGCAGATGGGGCGGCGTTGGCGATCAGCCCCAGCATTTT.

By proportion, this clone is medium-sized. This sequence joins TRBV5-1 and TRBJ1-4; D unclear. The CDR3 totals 15 residues. The V gene lost 0 bases and the J gene lost 2 bases, with 8 bases spanning the gap. Germline V gene lookup returns CDR1 SGHRS and CDR2 YFSETQ. CDR3: CASSLEGGTNEKLFF. Written as DNA, the CDR3 is TGCGCCAGCAGCTTGGAGGGAGGGACTAATGAAAAACTGTTTTTT. The variable domain in full, completed from reference TRBV5-1 and TRBJ1-4, reads KAGVTQTPRYLIKTRGQQVTLSCSPISGHRSVSWYQQTPGQGLQFLFEYFSETQRNKGNFPGRFSGRQFSNSRSEMNVSTLELGDSALYLCASSLEGGTNEKLFFGSGTQLSVL.

The chain couples TRBV11-2 to TRBJ2-7; TRBD2 might be the D (6 bases). The V gene's germline CDR1 is SGHAT and CDR2 FQNNGV. Trimming removed 5 bases from V and 0 bases from J, with 17 bases in between. The CDR3 is 16 amino acids. DNA for the CDR3: TGTGCCAGCAGCCAATCAGGGACTCCTACCTCCTACGAGCAGTACTTC. This encodes CASSQSGTPTSYEQYF.

V usage is TRBV5-1 and J usage is TRBJ2-7, with 7 bases lining up with TRBD2. The CDR3 totals 13 residues. Germline loops: CDR1 SGHRS, CDR2 YFSETQ. Germline trimming cut 2 bases from V and 6 bases from J; bases unmatched to any gene: 5. CDR3 loop: CASSFGGSTEQYF. The DNA of the CDR3 is TGCGCCAGCAGCTTCGGGGGGTCGACCGAGCAGTACTTC.

The gene calls are TRBV6-1 and TRBJ2-1; 12 bases are a match to TRBD2. The CDR3 consists of 16 residues. The V gene's germline CDR1 is MNHNS and CDR2 SASEGT. With 0 bases clipped from V and 7 bases from J, the junction kept 4 bases outside the gene matches. This CDR3 reads CASSEARTSGKNEQFF. The CDR3 bases are TGTGCCAGCAGTGAAGCAAGGACTAGCGGGAAAAATGAGCAGTTCTTC.

Relative to its sample, this clone is medium-sized. The V gene is TRBV12-5, the J gene TRBJ2-2, with D perhaps TRBD2 (6 bases). The V and J ends lost 1 base and 5 bases respectively, with 14 bases between them. Looked up from germline, CDR1 is LGHNT and CDR2 is FRNRAP. CDR3 length equals 16 residues. The CDR3: CASGLEILANTGELFF. DNA for the CDR3: TGTGCTAGTGGTTTGGAGATACTAGCAAATACCGGGGAGCTGTTTTTT. Filled out from reference TRBV12-5 and TRBJ2-2, the complete variable domain reads DARVTQTPRHKVTEMGQEVTMRCQPILGHNTVFWYRQTMMQGLELLAYFRNRAPLDDSGMPKDRFSAEMPDATLATLKIQPSEPRDSAVYFCASGLEILANTGELFFGEGSRLTVL.

This clone was picked up a small number of times. This sequence joins TRBV6-1 and TRBJ2-3; 7 positions match TRBD1. Per germline, CDR1 MNHNS and CDR2 SASEGT. This CDR3 contains 15 residues. The ends lost 5 bases at V and 1 base at J; junction bases unmatched: 6. CDR3 sequence: CASSSGQVGTDTQYF. In nucleotides, the CDR3 is TGTGCCAGCAGTTCCGGACAGGTTGGCACAGATACGCAGTATTTT.

Only a few counts were recorded for this clone. The chain is built from TRBV18 and TRBJ1-5; a possible D gene is TRBD1 (6 bases). The CDR3 length is 13 residues. The V gene lost 8 bases and the J gene lost 7 bases, with 15 bases spanning the gap. Per the germline V gene, CDR1 is KGHSH and CDR2 is LQKENI. The CDR3, as DNA: TGTGCCAGCGCCCAGGGGTACGGGCAGCCCCAGCATTTT. This codes for CASAQGYGQPQHF.